What follows are 14 T cell receptor beta chains derived from one specimen sequenced in a study of blood T cell repertoires in COVID-19. Assay: immunoSEQ multiplex PCR; the TCRdb copy retains only in-frame clones and omits some. The repertoire holds about 270,000 clones, with 75% to 85% as singletons. Input material: PBMCs or T cells enriched from blood (not recorded which). These receptors all stem from a woman in her forties or fifties with acute COVID-19.

This chain links TRBV5-1 with TRBJ1-3; 9 positions agree with TRBD1. Trimming cost V 4 bases and J 0 bases; bases outside gene matches: 14. The germline CDR1 and CDR2 sequences are SGHRS and YFSETQ. This CDR3 region has 19 residues. This chain's CDR3 is CASSPRGPGTGSSGNTIYF. CDR3 nucleotides: TGCGCCAGCAGCCCCCGCGGCCCCGGGACAGGGAGCTCTGGAAACACCATATATTTT.

This chain joins TRBV2 and TRBJ2-1; no reliable D call. V was pared by 6 bases and J by 8 bases, with 8 bases between. Germline CDR1 is SNHLY and CDR2 is FYNNEI. The CDR3 runs to 11 residues. CDR3 in DNA: TGTGCCAGCAGGGGCCGCGATGAGCAGTTCTTC. Translated: CASRGRDEQFF.

This clone was detected once. The V and J genes are TRBV10-3 and TRBJ1-5, with D unclear. Trimming pared 0 bases from V and 0 bases from J, leaving 6 bases between. Germline V gives CDR1 ENHRY, CDR2 SYGVKD. This CDR3 comprises 15 residues. The CDR3 nucleotides are TGTGCCATCAGTGAGTCCCATTCTAGCAATCAGCCCCAGCATTTT. Translating gives CAISESHSSNQPQHF.

This chain connects TRBV10-3 to TRBJ2-4; maybe TRBD1 (5 bases). V gave up 10 bases and J gave up 9 bases, with 16 bases separating them. This CDR3 has 12 amino acids. Looked up from germline, CDR1 is ENHRY and CDR2 is SYGVKD. CDR3 DNA: TGTGCCACCGGCGTGGACATCGGCATTCAGTACTTC. It translates to CATGVDIGIQYF.

V gene TRBV30 combines with J gene TRBJ1-2, with a tentative D call TRBD1 (5 bases). This CDR3 spans 12 amino acids. Germline lookup yields CDR1 GTSNPN and CDR2 SVGIG (reference sequence). V was cut by 7 bases and J by 7 bases, with 16 bases left in between. CDR3 coding DNA: TGTGCCTCGAGCTTTGGGGGGAGTGGCTACACCTTC. It translates to CASSFGGSGYTF.

The chain has TRBV19 and TRBJ2-1, with 10 bases identical to TRBD2. Trimming took 9 bases from V and 6 from J; bases not matched to a gene: 8. The germline V gene encodes CDR1 LNHDA and CDR2 SQIVND (reference sequence). The CDR3 totals 14 residues. The CDR3 coding sequence is TGTGCCAGACTATCTAGCGGGGGTGGCAATGAGCAGTTCTTC. Protein sequence: CARLSSGGGNEQFF.

V usage is TRBV19 and J usage is TRBJ2-5, with D perhaps matching TRBD2 (7 bases). V lost 7 bases, J lost 1 base, and 16 bases lay in between. There are 15 residues in the CDR3. The germline V gene encodes CDR1 LNHDA and CDR2 SQIVND (reference sequence). CDR3: CASTPRAGAQETQYF. CDR3 coding DNA: TGTGCCAGTACCCCAAGGGCGGGGGCCCAAGAGACCCAGTACTTC. The whole variable domain, remainder taken from reference TRBV19 and TRBJ2-5, is DGGITQSPKYLFRKEGQNVTLSCEQNLNHDAMYWYRQDPGQGLRLIYYSQIVNDFQKGDIAEGYSVSREKKESFPLTVTSAQKNPTAFYLCASTPRAGAQETQYFGPGTRLLVL.

The rearrangement uses TRBV29-1 and TRBJ2-7, with TRBD1 identical over 8 bases. Germline V gene data show CDR1 as SQVTM and CDR2 as ANQGSEA. There are 14 residues in the CDR3. V lost 3 bases, J lost 0 bases, and 4 bases stayed unmatched. Here the CDR3 reads CSVEGTGLSYEQYF. CDR3 DNA: TGCAGCGTTGAGGGGACAGGCCTCTCCTACGAGCAGTACTTC.

This chain connects TRBV20-1 to TRBJ2-7; weak D call: TRBD1 (6 bases). The CDR3 has 12 residues. The germline CDR1 and CDR2 sequences are DFQATT and SNEGSKA (reference sequence). With 3 bases removed from V and 6 bases from J, the gap between germline ends came to 12 bases. The DNA of the CDR3 is TGCAGTGCTAGTCCAGGGGTCAGCGAGCAGTACTTC. Translating it yields CSASPGVSEQYF.

This rearrangement joins TRBV5-1 to TRBJ2-1, with a weak D call TRBD1 (7 bases). The CDR3 is 15 amino acids. From germline, CDR1 is SGHRS and CDR2 YFSETQ. Trimming removed 4 bases from V and 3 bases from J, with 14 bases in between. The CDR3 coding sequence is TGCGCCAGCAGCCCACAGGGGAGGTTCTACAATGAGCAGTTCTTC. Protein: CASSPQGRFYNEQFF.

The V and J genes are TRBV3-1 (or the pseudogene TRBV3-2) and TRBJ1-3; D gene unclear. Deletions cut 4 bases from V and 2 bases from J, with 6 bases between. CDR3 length equals 13 residues. Germline-derived CDR1 and CDR2 are LGHDT and YNNKEL (reference sequence). The CDR3 sequence: CASSRGTGNTIYF. CDR3 nucleotide sequence: TGTGCCAGCAGCCGAGGCACTGGAAACACCATATATTTT.

J is TRBJ1-2 and V is TRBV4-3, with D tentatively TRBD1 (6 bases). Germline V lookup: CDR1 LGHNA, CDR2 YSLEER. V was shortened by 0 bases and J by 5 bases, with 13 bases between the two germline ends. CDR3 size: 15 residues. In DNA form, the CDR3 reads TGCGCCAGCAGCCAAGACCGACAGGCCCCGTATGGCTACACCTTC. This gives the protein CASSQDRQAPYGYTF.

This rearrangement joins TRBV19 to TRBJ1-5, with a possible D match to TRBD1 (6 bases). The CDR3 has 17 residues. Germline CDR1 reads LNHDA; CDR2 reads SQIVND (reference sequence). V dropped 4 bases and J dropped 5 bases, with 21 bases sitting between them. CDR3 sequence reads: CASSNSLGQGNYQPQHF. The CDR3 DNA reads TGTGCCAGTAGTAACTCCCTGGGGCAGGGGAATTATCAGCCCCAGCATTTT.

The chain links TRBV12-2 to TRBJ1-6. TRBV12-2 corresponds to a pseudogene. The CDR3 has 16 amino acids. The CDR3 region is CASRSLTSSYNSPLHF. CDR3 bases: TGTGCAAGTCGCTCCCTAACGAGCTCCTATAATTCACCCCTCCACTTT.